A single T cell receptor (beta chain) is shown here with its context. Antigen specificity is unknown. This sample is drawn from a study of T cell repertoires in cytomegalovirus infection. The wider study: TCR beta signatures that were public indicated CMV infection and matching HLA type.

A single record per CDR3 protein comes from TCRdb applying MiXCR to the reads. The table includes 300,000 to 450,000 distinct CDR3 sequences, roughly 18% detected once. The CDR3 contains 16 residues. Germline V gives CDR1 SGHTA, CDR2 FQGNSA. V lost 2 bases to trimming and J lost 4 bases; unmatched junction nucleotides: 6. Overall study results and limits: Using cumulative public TCR beta family frequency, the authors identified those who carried CMV together with the relevant HLA. The ex vivo response showed dominance by HLA-C-restricted CMV-specific TCR beta clonotypes.

V is TRBV7-2 and J is TRBJ2-3; the match to TRBD1 covers 10 bases. The clonotype comes from a human donor in good health (CMV status not recorded). Some clones in this sample may be carry-over from other donors' samples. The source material was PBMCs. DNA of the CDR3: TGTGCCAGCAGCTTATTCCGGGACAGGGGTGCAGATACGCAGTATTTT. It yields the protein CASSLFRDRGADTQYF. The full variable domain, with the rest looked up from reference TRBV7-2 and TRBJ2-3, is GAGVSQSPSNKVTEKGKDVELRCDPISGHTALYWYRQSLGQGLEFLIYFQGNSAPDKSGLPSDRFSAERTGGSVSTLTIQRTQQEDSAVYLCASSLFRDRGADTQYFGPGTRLTVL.